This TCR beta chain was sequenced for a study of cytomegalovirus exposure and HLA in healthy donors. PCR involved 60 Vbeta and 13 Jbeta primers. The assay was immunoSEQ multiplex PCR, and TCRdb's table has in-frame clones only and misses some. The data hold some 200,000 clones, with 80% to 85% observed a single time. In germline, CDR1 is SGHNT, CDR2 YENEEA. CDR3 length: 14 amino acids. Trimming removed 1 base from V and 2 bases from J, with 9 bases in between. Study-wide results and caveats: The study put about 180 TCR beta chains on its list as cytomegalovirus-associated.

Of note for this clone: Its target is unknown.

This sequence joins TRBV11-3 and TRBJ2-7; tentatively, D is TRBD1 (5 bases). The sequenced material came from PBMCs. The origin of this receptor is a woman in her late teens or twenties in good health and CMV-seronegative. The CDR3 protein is CASSLGQGPYEQYF. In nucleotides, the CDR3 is TGTGCCAGCAGCTTAGGTCAGGGCCCCTACGAGCAGTACTTC.